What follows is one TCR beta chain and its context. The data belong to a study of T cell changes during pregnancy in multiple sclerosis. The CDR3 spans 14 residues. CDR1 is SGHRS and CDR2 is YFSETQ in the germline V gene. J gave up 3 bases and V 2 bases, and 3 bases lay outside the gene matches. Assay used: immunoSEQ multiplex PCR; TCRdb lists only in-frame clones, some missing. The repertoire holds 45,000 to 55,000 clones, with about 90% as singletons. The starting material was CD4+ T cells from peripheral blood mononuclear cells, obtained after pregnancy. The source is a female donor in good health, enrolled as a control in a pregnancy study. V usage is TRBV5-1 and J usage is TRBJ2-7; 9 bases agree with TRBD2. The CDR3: CASSFATSGYEQYF. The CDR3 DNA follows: TGCGCCAGCAGCTTCGCGACTAGCGGCTACGAGCAGTACTTC.